Sequencing of this TCR beta chain was carried out in a study of cytomegalovirus exposure and HLA in healthy donors. Study at large: An earlier analysis identified 110 million or so unique TCR beta sequences in about 200 million T cells.

The PCR employed 60 Vbeta primers together with 13 Jbeta primers. Repertoires were generated with immunoSEQ multiplex PCR, while TCRdb's copy carries only in-frame clones and drops some. The sample holds some 160,000 clones, nearly 85% seen once. The germline CDR1 and CDR2 sequences are LNHDA and SQIVND (reference sequence). This CDR3 region has 14 residues. The sequencing sample was made of PBMCs. The sequence derives from a male donor in good health and CMV-seronegative. J is TRBJ2-5 and V is TRBV19, with D maybe TRBD1 (5 bases). The J call may be in error: the DNA end matches TRBJ2-7 better. The CDR3 DNA is TGTGCCAGTAGTAAGGAGACAGAACCCTACGAGCAGTACTTC. Its protein is CASSKETEPYEQYF.